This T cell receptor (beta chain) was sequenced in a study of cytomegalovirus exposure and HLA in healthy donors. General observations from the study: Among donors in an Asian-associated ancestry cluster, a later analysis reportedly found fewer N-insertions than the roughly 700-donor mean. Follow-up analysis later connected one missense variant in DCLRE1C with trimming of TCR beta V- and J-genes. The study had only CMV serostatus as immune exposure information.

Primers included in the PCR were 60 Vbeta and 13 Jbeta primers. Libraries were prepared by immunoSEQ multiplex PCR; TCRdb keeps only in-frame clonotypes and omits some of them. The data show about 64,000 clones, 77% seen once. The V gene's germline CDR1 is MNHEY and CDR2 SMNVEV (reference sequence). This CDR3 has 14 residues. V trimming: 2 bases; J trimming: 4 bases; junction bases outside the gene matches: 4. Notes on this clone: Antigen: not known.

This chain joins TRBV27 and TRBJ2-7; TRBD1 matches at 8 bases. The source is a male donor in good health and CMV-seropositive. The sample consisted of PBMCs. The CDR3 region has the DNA TGTGCCAGCAGTTTAAAGGACAGGGCTTACGAGCAGTACTTC. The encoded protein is CASSLKDRAYEQYF.